A single sample gave rise to the 14 T cell receptor beta chains below, sequenced in a study of cytomegalovirus exposure and HLA in healthy donors. The PCR had 60 Vbeta and 13 Jbeta primers. Measured with immunoSEQ multiplex PCR; TCRdb has only the in-frame clones, and not every one. The sample's table shows 180,000 or so clones. Sequenced input: PBMCs. These receptors all stem from a boy aged 10-17 years in good health and CMV-seronegative.

The gene calls are TRBV7-2 and TRBJ2-7; 9 bases fit TRBD2. The germline V gene encodes CDR1 SGHTA and CDR2 FQGNSA. V trimming: 7 bases; J trimming: 5 bases; junction bases outside the gene matches: 12. This CDR3 comprises 15 residues. The CDR3 loop is CASTVAGGLIHEQYF. DNA for the CDR3: TGTGCCAGCACGGTTGCGGGGGGGCTTATCCACGAGCAGTACTTC.

This chain joins TRBV9 and TRBJ2-2; D is possibly TRBD1 (5 bases). The germline V and J ends were trimmed by 4 bases and 4 bases, with 11 bases remaining between them. This CDR3 contains 14 residues. The germline V gene encodes CDR1 SGDLS and CDR2 YYNGEE. CDR3: CASSSRESTGELFF. The CDR3 nucleotides are TGTGCCAGCAGCTCCAGGGAAAGCACCGGGGAGCTGTTTTTT.

V and J are TRBV6-6 and TRBJ1-2, with a weak D call TRBD1 (5 bases). Trimming removed 4 bases at V and 1 base at J, with 13 bases between. The CDR3 has 15 amino acids. In germline, CDR1 is MNHNY, CDR2 SVGAGI (reference sequence). The DNA for the CDR3 is TGTGCCAGCAGTTGGGGGGGAGATAATAACTATGGCTACACCTTC. This translates into CASSWGGDNNYGYTF.

V is TRBV30 and J is TRBJ2-5; the D gene is possibly TRBD1 (6 bases). Trimming removed 4 bases at V and 1 base at J, with 16 bases between. Germline loops: CDR1 GTSNPN, CDR2 SVGIG (reference sequence). This CDR3 comprises 15 residues. CDR3 in amino acids: CAWMFGQSSQETQYF. For the CDR3, the DNA is TGTGCCTGGATGTTCGGACAGAGCTCCCAAGAGACCCAGTACTTC.

The chain uses TRBV5-4 and TRBJ1-1; a possible D gene is TRBD1 (5 bases). Trimming shortened V by 1 base and J by 8 bases, and 9 bases separated the two germline ends. The germline V gene encodes CDR1 SGHNT and CDR2 YYREEE (reference sequence). The CDR3 runs to 12 residues. In nucleotides, the CDR3 is TGTGCCAGCAGCTTGTTAAGGGGAGAAGCTTTCTTT. Protein sequence: CASSLLRGEAFF. Combining the CDR3 with reference TRBV5-4 and TRBJ1-1 gives the whole variable domain ETGVTQSPTHLIKTRGQQVTLRCSSQSGHNTVSWYQQALGQGPQFIFQYYREEENGRGNFPPRFSGLQFPNYSSELNVNALELDDSALYLCASSLLRGEAFFGQGTRLTVV.

J is TRBJ2-3 and V is TRBV4-1; a possible D gene is TRBD1 (5 bases). Looked up from germline, CDR1 is MGHRA and CDR2 is YSYEKL. The CDR3 has 14 amino acids. V was cut by 1 base and J by 2 bases, with 7 bases left in between. CDR3 amino acids: CASSQGTNTDTQYF. CDR3 nucleotides: TGCGCCAGCAGCCAAGGGACAAACACAGATACGCAGTATTTT.

This chain links TRBV6-6 with TRBJ1-1; D is ambiguous. V shed 11 bases and J shed 5 bases, with 15 bases lying between them. The CDR3 length is 12 residues. Germline lookup yields CDR1 MNHNY and CDR2 SVGAGI (reference sequence). DNA of the CDR3: TGTGCCGCCCTCGAGGGAACGACTGAAGCTTTCTTT. It translates to CAALEGTTEAFF.

The V call is TRBV5-1, the J call TRBJ2-3, with 10 bases that match TRBD1. The CDR3 has 14 amino acids. Germline loops: CDR1 SGHRS, CDR2 YFSETQ. V lost 3 bases and J lost 7; bases outside the gene matches: 5. DNA of the CDR3: TGCGCCAGCAGCTCCGGGACAGGGGATTATACGCAGTATTTT. Encoded protein: CASSSGTGDYTQYF.

The genes are TRBV7-3 and TRBJ2-5; D is undetermined. CDR1 is SGHTA and CDR2 is FQGTGA in the germline V gene. With 3 bases removed from V and 6 bases from J, the gap between germline ends came to 11 bases. This CDR3 region has 13 residues. The CDR3 DNA sequence: TGTGCCAGCAGCTTGAGAGGAGAGCAGACCCAGTACTTC. This translates into CASSLRGEQTQYF.

The chain joins TRBV5-4 to TRBJ2-7; D perhaps matches TRBD1 (6 bases). Germline values: CDR1 SGHNT, CDR2 YYREEE (reference sequence). Trimming removed 4 bases at V and 5 bases at J, with 16 bases between. The CDR3 runs to 14 residues. This CDR3 reads CASSLSQGANEQYF. DNA of the CDR3: TGTGCCAGCAGCCTATCACAGGGAGCAAACGAGCAGTACTTC.

The chain combines TRBV30 with TRBJ2-6; 9 bases map to TRBD1. Looked up from germline, CDR1 is GTSNPN and CDR2 is SVGIG (reference sequence). This CDR3 is built from 15 residues. V lost 3 bases, J lost 4 bases, and 4 bases stayed unmatched. This CDR3 is CAWRTGGSGANVLTF. The CDR3 DNA reads TGTGCCTGGAGAACAGGGGGCTCAGGGGCCAACGTCCTGACTTTC.

The chain joins TRBV6-5 to TRBJ1-1; 11 bases match TRBD1. After removal of 6 bases from V and 6 bases from J, the junction contained 6 bases not matched to a gene. The CDR3 runs to 14 residues. Germline V gene sequence: CDR1 MNHEY, CDR2 SVGAGI. The CDR3 DNA follows: TGTGCCAGCAGCTCCGGGACAGGGGGTCCTGAAGCTTTCTTT. This sequence encodes CASSSGTGGPEAFF.

CDR3 bases: TGTGCCAGCAGCTTGGGGGGACTAGCGTACGAGCAGTACTTC. Its protein is CASSLGGLAYEQYF. The genes are TRBV5-6 and TRBJ2-7, with 10 bases fitting TRBD2. Trimming removed 0 bases from V and 4 bases from J; junction bases left unmatched: 1. CDR1 is SGHDT, CDR2 YYEEEE, per germline. This CDR3 has 14 amino acids.

The rearrangement links TRBV7-3 to TRBJ1-3; a weak D match, TRBD1 (5 bases). CDR1 is SGHTA, CDR2 FQGTGA, per germline. Trimming pared 2 bases from V and 3 bases from J, leaving 8 bases between. The CDR3 totals 14 residues. The CDR3 nucleotides read TGTGCCAGCAGCTTAGGGACTTTTGGAAACACCATATATTTT. Translating it yields CASSLGTFGNTIYF.